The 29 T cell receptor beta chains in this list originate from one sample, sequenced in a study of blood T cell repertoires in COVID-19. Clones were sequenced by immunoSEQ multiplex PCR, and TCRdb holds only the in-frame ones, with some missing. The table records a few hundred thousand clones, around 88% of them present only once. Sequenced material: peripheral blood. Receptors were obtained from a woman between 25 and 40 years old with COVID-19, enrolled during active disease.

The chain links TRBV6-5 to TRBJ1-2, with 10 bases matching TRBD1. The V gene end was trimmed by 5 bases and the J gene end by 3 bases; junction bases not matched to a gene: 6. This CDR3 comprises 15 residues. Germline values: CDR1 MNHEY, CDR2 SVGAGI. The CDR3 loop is CASSPPGQGYYGYTF. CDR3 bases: TGTGCCAGCAGTCCTCCGGGACAGGGGTACTATGGCTACACCTTC.

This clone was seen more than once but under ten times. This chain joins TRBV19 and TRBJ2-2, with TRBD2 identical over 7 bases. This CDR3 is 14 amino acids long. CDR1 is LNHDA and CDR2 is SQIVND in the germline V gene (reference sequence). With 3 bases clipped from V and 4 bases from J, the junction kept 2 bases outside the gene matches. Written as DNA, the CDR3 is TGTGCCAGTAGTATTAGACTAGCCACCGGGGAGCTGTTTTTT. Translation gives CASSIRLATGELFF.

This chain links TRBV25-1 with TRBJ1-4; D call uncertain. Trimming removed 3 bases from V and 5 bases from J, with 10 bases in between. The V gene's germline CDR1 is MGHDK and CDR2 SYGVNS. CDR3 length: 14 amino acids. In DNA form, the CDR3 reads TGTGCCAGCAGTGAGACGGGGAGAAATGAAAAACTGTTTTTT. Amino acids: CASSETGRNEKLFF.

CDR3 amino acids: CASSWTGGGQPQHF. The CDR3 DNA follows: TGTGCCAGCAGCTGGACAGGGGGAGGTCAGCCCCAGCATTTT. The chain links TRBV11-2 to TRBJ1-5, with 10 bases aligning to TRBD1. V gave up 4 bases and J gave up 6 bases; unmatched junction bases: 3. CDR1 is SGHAT and CDR2 is FQNNGV in the germline V gene. The CDR3 length is 14 residues.

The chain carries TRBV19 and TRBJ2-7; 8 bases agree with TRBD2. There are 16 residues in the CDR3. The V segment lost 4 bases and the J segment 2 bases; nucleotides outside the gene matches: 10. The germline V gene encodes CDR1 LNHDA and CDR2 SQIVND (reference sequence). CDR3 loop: CASSTYSGAEAYEQYF. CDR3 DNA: TGTGCCAGTAGTACCTATAGCGGGGCAGAGGCCTACGAGCAGTACTTC.

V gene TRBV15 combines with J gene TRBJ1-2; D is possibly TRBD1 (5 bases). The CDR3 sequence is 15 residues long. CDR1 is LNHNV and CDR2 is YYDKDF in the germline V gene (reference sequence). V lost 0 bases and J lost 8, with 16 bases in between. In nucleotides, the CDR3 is TGTGCCACCAGCAGAGATTTGGGGAACCCAGGGGGCTACACCTTC. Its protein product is CATSRDLGNPGGYTF.

The CDR3: CASSRVLALTYNEQFF. DNA for the CDR3: TGCGCCAGCAGCCGCGTGTTAGCGTTGACCTACAATGAGCAGTTCTTC. V is TRBV4-1 and J is TRBJ2-1, with D perhaps TRBD2 (5 bases). Germline loops: CDR1 MGHRA, CDR2 YSYEKL. The CDR3 has 16 amino acids. The V gene lost 4 bases and the J gene lost 2 bases, with 15 bases spanning the gap.

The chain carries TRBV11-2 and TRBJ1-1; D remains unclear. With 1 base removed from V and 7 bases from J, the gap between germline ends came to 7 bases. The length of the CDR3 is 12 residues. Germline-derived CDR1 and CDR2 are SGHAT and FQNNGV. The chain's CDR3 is CASSLVAVEAFF. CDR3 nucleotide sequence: TGTGCCAGCAGCTTAGTTGCAGTTGAAGCTTTCTTT.

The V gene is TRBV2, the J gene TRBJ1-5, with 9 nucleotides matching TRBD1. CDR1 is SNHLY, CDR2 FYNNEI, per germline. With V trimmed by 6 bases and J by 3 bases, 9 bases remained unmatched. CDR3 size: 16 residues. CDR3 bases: TGTGCCAGCAGGAAAGGGACAGGGCCCCACAATCAGCCCCAGCATTTT. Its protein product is CASRKGTGPHNQPQHF.

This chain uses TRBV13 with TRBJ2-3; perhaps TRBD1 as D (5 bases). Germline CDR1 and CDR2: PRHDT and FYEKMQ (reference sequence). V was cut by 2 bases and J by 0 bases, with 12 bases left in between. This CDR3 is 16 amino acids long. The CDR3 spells CASSLKGYRSTDTQYF. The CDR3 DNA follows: TGTGCCAGCAGCTTAAAGGGGTACAGAAGCACAGATACGCAGTATTTT.

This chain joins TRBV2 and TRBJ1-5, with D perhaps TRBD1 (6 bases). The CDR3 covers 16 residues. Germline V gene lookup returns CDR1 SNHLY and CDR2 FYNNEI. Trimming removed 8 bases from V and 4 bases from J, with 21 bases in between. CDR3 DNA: TGTGCCAGCGGGGGGGGTATCGGGACACCGAATCAGCCCCAGCATTTT. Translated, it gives CASGGGIGTPNQPQHF.

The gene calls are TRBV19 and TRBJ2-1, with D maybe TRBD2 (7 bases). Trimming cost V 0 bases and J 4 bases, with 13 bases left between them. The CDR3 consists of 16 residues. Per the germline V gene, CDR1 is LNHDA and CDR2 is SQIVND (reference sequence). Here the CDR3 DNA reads TGTGCCAGTAGTATAGAGTCGGGGGGCGGTTACAATGAGCAGTTCTTC. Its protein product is CASSIESGGGYNEQFF.

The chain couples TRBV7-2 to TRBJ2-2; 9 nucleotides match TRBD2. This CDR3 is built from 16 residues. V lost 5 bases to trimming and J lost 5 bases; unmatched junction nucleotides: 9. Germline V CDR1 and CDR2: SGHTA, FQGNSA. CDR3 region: CASSRISGGGTGELFF. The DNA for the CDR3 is TGTGCCAGCAGCCGCATTAGCGGGGGTGGGACCGGGGAGCTGTTTTTT. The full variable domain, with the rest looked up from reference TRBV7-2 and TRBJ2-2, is GAGVSQSPSNKVTEKGKDVELRCDPISGHTALYWYRQSLGQGLEFLIYFQGNSAPDKSGLPSDRFSAERTGGSVSTLTIQRTQQEDSAVYLCASSRISGGGTGELFFGEGSRLTVL.

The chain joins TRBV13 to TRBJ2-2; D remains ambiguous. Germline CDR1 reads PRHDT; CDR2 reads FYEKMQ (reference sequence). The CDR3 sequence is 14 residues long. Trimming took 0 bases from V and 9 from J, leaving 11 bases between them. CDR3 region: CASSLGPSARELFF. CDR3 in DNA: TGTGCCAGCAGCTTAGGTCCCAGTGCCCGGGAGCTGTTTTTT.

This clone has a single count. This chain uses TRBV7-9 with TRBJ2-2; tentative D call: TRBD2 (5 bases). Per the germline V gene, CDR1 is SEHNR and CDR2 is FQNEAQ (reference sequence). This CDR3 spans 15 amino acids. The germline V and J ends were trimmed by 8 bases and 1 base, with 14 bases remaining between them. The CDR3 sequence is CASLRSGGNTGELFF. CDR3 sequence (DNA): TGTGCCAGCCTCCGATCTGGAGGGAACACCGGGGAGCTGTTTTTT.

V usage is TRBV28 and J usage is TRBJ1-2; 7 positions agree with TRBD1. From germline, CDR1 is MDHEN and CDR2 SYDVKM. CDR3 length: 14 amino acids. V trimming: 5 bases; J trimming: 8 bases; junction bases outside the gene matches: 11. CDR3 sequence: CASSPLRQGRGYTF. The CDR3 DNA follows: TGTGCCAGCAGTCCCCTCCGACAGGGCCGGGGCTACACCTTC.

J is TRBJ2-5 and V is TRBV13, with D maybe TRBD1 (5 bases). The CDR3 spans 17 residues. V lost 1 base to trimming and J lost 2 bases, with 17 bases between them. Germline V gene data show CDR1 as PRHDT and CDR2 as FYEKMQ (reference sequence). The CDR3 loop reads CASSLAKSSGYQETQYF. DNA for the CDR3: TGTGCCAGCAGCTTAGCAAAGTCTTCAGGGTATCAAGAGACCCAGTACTTC.

The CDR3 region is CASSTPQDNEQFF. In DNA, the CDR3 is TGTGCCAGCAGTACACCCCAGGACAATGAGCAGTTCTTC. The gene calls are TRBV6-2 or TRBV6-3 and TRBJ2-1; D call uncertain. CDR1 is MNHEY, CDR2 SVGEGT, per germline. V lost 5 bases, J lost 5 bases, and 10 bases lay in between. CDR3 size: 13 residues.

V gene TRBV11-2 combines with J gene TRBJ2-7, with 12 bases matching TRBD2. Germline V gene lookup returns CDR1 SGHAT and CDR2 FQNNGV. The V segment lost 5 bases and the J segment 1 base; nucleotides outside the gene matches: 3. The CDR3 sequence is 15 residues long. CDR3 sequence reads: CASSPTSGGSYEQYF. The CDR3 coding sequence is TGTGCCAGCAGCCCCACTAGCGGGGGGTCCTACGAGCAGTACTTC.

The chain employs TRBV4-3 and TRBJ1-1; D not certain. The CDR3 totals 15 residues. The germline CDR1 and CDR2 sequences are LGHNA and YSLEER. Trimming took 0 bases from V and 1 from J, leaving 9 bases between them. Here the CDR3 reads CASSQDFPGNTEAFF. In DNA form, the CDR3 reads TGCGCCAGCAGCCAAGATTTCCCCGGGAACACTGAAGCTTTCTTT.

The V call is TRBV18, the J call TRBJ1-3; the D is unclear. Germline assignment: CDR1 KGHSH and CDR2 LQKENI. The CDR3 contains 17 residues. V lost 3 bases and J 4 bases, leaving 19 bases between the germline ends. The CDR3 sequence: CASSPGKVGRYGNTIYF. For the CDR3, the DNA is TGTGCCAGCTCACCGGGGAAAGTGGGGAGATACGGAAACACCATATATTTT.

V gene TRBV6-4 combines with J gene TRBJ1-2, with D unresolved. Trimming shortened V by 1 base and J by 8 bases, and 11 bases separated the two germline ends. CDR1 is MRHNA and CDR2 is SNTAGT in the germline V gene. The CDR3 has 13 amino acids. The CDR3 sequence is CASSDWRGGGYTF. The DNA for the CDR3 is TGTGCCAGCAGTGACTGGCGGGGTGGCGGCTACACCTTC.

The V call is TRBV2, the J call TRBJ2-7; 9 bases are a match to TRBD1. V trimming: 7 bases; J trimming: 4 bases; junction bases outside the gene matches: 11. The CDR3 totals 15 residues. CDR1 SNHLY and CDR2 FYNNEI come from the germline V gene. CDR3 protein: CASISTGGRVYEQYF. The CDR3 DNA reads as TGTGCCAGCATTTCCACAGGGGGCCGCGTGTACGAGCAGTACTTC.

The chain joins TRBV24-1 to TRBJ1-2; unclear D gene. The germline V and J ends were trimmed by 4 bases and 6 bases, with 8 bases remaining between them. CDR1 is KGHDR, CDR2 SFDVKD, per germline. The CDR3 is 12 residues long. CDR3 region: CATSEHPHGYTF. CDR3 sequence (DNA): TGTGCCACCAGTGAACACCCCCATGGCTACACCTTC.

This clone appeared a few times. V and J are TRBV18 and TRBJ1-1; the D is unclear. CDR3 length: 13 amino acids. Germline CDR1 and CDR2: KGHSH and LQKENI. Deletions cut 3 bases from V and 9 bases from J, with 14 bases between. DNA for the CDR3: TGTGCCAGCTCACCCACAGAGCACCCGAAAGCTTTCTTT. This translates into CASSPTEHPKAFF.

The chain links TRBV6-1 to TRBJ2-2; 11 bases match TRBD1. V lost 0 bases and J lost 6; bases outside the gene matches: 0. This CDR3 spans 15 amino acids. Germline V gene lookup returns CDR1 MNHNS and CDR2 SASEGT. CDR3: CASSEAGQGAGELFF. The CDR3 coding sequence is TGTGCCAGCAGTGAAGCGGGACAGGGGGCCGGGGAGCTGTTTTTT.

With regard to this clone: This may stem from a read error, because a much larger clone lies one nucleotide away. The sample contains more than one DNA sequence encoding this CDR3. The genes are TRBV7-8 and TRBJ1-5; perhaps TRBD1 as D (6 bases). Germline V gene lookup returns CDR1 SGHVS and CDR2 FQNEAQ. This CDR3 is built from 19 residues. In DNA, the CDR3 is TGTGCTAGCAGCTTAGGTCAGCACCTCCGAGGGGGTAGCAATCAGCCCCAGCATTTT. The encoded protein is CASSLGQHLRGGSNQPQHF.

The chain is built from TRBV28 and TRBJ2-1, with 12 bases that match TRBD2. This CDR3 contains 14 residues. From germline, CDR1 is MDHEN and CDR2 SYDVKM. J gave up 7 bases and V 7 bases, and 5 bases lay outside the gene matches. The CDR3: CASTLAGGRNEQFF. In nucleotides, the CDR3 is TGTGCCAGCACCCTAGCGGGGGGGAGAAATGAGCAGTTCTTC.

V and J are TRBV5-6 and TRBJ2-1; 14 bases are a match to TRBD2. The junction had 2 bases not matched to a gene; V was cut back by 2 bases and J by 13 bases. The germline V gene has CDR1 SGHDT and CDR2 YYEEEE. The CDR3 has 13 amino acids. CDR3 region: CASSLGTSGGQFF. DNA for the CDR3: TGTGCCAGCAGCTTAGGGACTAGCGGGGGTCAGTTCTTC.